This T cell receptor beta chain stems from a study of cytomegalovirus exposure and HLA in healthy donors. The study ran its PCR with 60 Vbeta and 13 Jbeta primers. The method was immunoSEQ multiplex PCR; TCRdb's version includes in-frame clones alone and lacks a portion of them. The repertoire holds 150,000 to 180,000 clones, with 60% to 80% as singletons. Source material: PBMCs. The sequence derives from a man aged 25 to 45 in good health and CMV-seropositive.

The CDR3 reads CASRDWTYYEQYF. CDR3 coding DNA: TGTGCCAGCAGGGACTGGACCTATTATGAGCAGTACTTC. This rearrangement joins TRBV2 to TRBJ2-7, with D perhaps TRBD2 (5 bases). The CDR3 is 13 amino acids. Germline lookup yields CDR1 SNHLY and CDR2 FYNNEI. Trimming stripped 6 bases from V and 7 bases from J, with 16 bases between.